The 19 T cell receptor beta chains given below trace back to one sample, sequenced in a study of OX40 agonist ivuxolimab in advanced cancers. Data came from immunoSEQ multiplex PCR; TCRdb stores just in-frame clones and leaves some out. This sample has fewer than 11,000 clones, with roughly nine tenths found just once. The sample here was CD4+ or CD8+ T cells sorted from blood, taken in a trial of the OX40 agonist ivuxolimab. The receptors come from an adult with an advanced solid tumor such as melanoma, head and neck, liver or kidney cancer.

This sequence joins TRBV29-1 and TRBJ2-7; D is ambiguous. The CDR3 has 12 amino acids. CDR1 is SQVTM and CDR2 is ANQGSEA in the germline V gene. The V end lost 4 bases, the J end lost 7 bases, and 14 bases lay between the germline ends. In DNA, the CDR3 is TGCAGCGTTGTTAACTGGGATGGAGAGCAGTACTTC. Protein sequence: CSVVNWDGEQYF.

The V and J genes are TRBV2 and TRBJ2-1; the match to TRBD1 covers 9 bases. Germline CDR1 SNHLY, CDR2 FYNNEI. The junction had 3 bases not matched to a gene; V was cut back by 4 bases and J by 8 bases. The CDR3 runs 13 residues. The CDR3 DNA follows: TGTGCCAGCAGTGTTGGACAGGGGTATGAGCAGTTCTTC. Amino acid sequence: CASSVGQGYEQFF. Complete variable domain (other parts from reference TRBV2 and TRBJ2-1): EPEVTQTPSHQVTQMGQEVILRCVPISNHLYFYWYRQILGQKVEFLVSFYNNEISEKSEIFDDQFSVERPDGSNFTLKIRSTKLEDSAMYFCASSVGQGYEQFFGPGTRLTVL.

About this clone: Other DNA sequences in the same sample also yield this CDR3. This chain uses TRBV19 with TRBJ2-6, with a weak D call TRBD2 (5 bases). This CDR3 region has 15 residues. Germline V gives CDR1 LNHDA, CDR2 SQIVND (reference sequence). V was trimmed by 5 bases and J by 4 bases, leaving 12 bases between them. CDR3: CASSPDRGGANVLTF. The CDR3 region has the DNA TGTGCCAGTAGTCCCGACCGGGGAGGGGCCAACGTCCTGACTTTC.

This clone came up a few times. The chain has TRBV27 and TRBJ2-7; D gene unclear. This CDR3 region has 13 residues. The V end lost 0 bases, the J end lost 4 bases, and 7 bases lay between the germline ends. Per germline, CDR1 MNHEY and CDR2 SMNVEV (reference sequence). The CDR3 DNA reads TGTGCCAGCAGTTTATCCCCCCAGTACGAGCAGTACTTC. Its protein product is CASSLSPQYEQYF.

The CDR3 here is CASSKDALAGGYTGELFF. DNA of the CDR3: TGTGCCAGCAGCAAAGATGCACTAGCGGGGGGGTACACCGGGGAGCTGTTTTTT. J is TRBJ2-2 and V is TRBV21-1; TRBD2, the D gene given by the table, was not confirmed from the DNA. TRBV21-1 is listed as a pseudogene. This CDR3 has 18 amino acids.

This rearrangement joins TRBV11-2 to TRBJ1-1; D ambiguous. This CDR3 is built from 15 residues. The V and J ends lost 0 bases and 4 bases respectively, with 12 bases between them. Germline V CDR1 and CDR2: SGHAT, FQNNGV. The CDR3 is CASSLELTRPTEAFF. In nucleotides, the CDR3 is TGTGCCAGCAGCTTAGAACTGACACGGCCCACTGAAGCTTTCTTT.

The chain uses TRBV7-9 and TRBJ1-6, with D possibly being TRBD1 (6 bases). Trimming removed 4 bases from V and 6 bases from J, with 10 bases in between. Per the germline V gene, CDR1 is SEHNR and CDR2 is FQNEAQ (reference sequence). The CDR3 spans 14 residues. CDR3 loop: CASSYQGINSPLHF. CDR3 sequence (DNA): TGTGCCAGCAGCTACCAGGGGATTAATTCACCCCTCCACTTT.

There are a few counts of this clone. The chain combines TRBV27 with TRBJ1-5; D gene unclear. Trimming took 9 bases from V and 0 from J, leaving 6 bases between them. In germline, CDR1 is MNHEY, CDR2 SMNVEV (reference sequence). This CDR3 spans 12 amino acids. Here the CDR3 DNA reads TGTGCCAGTTCGAATAGCAATCAGCCCCAGCATTTT. Amino acid sequence: CASSNSNQPQHF.

The chain is built from TRBV10-2 and TRBJ2-7; D may be TRBD2 (5 bases). V lost 0 bases to trimming and J lost 4 bases, with 7 bases between them. There are 13 residues in the CDR3. The germline gives CDR1 WSHSY, CDR2 SAAADI. In DNA, the CDR3 is TGCGCCAGCAGTGAGTCGGTAGCGTACGAGCAGTACTTC. Translation gives CASSESVAYEQYF.

The chain has TRBV4-1 and TRBJ2-7; 9 nucleotides agree with TRBD1. The length of the CDR3 is 15 residues. With V trimmed by 4 bases and J by 0 bases, 4 bases remained unmatched. Germline CDR1 and CDR2: MGHRA and YSYEKL. The CDR3 DNA is TGCGCCAGCAGCCTTCGGGACAGGGCCTCCTACGAGCAGTACTTC. Its protein is CASSLRDRASYEQYF.

This chain joins TRBV7-9 and TRBJ2-1; D may be TRBD1 or TRBD2 (5 bases each). In germline, CDR1 is SEHNR, CDR2 FQNEAQ (reference sequence). V was trimmed by 5 bases and J by 0 bases, leaving 11 bases between them. The CDR3 is 15 amino acids. Here the CDR3 reads CASSLVGDSYNEQFF. As DNA, the CDR3 is TGTGCCAGCAGCCTCGTGGGGGACTCCTACAATGAGCAGTTCTTC.

This chain links TRBV27 with TRBJ2-2; D is perhaps TRBD2 (5 bases). The V gene lost 2 bases and the J gene lost 4 bases, with 14 bases spanning the gap. Germline lookup yields CDR1 MNHEY and CDR2 SMNVEV (reference sequence). The CDR3 length is 16 residues. Here the CDR3 reads CASSLRGFWATGELFF. CDR3 DNA sequence: TGTGCCAGCAGTTTAAGAGGGTTCTGGGCCACCGGGGAGCTGTTTTTT.

This chain links TRBV7-9 with TRBJ1-6; possible D gene TRBD1, 5 bases. Germline values: CDR1 SEHNR, CDR2 FQNEAQ (reference sequence). Trimming cost V 5 bases and J 10 bases, with 18 bases left between them. This CDR3 has 15 amino acids. CDR3 nucleotides: TGTGCCAGCAGCCCCCCGACTGAAGGGACCTCACCCCTCCACTTT. It translates to CASSPPTEGTSPLHF.

The chain is built from TRBV29-1 and TRBJ2-1, with D unclear. The germline gives CDR1 SQVTM, CDR2 ANQGSEA. V lost 3 bases and J lost 2, with 11 bases in between. This CDR3 is built from 14 residues. The CDR3 reads CSVDGFGTYNEQFF. The CDR3 DNA reads as TGCAGCGTTGATGGGTTTGGTACCTACAATGAGCAGTTCTTC.

On this clone: At one end, the junction sequence differs from germline, possibly due to a read error. This chain connects TRBV11-2 to TRBJ2-1; possibly TRBD2 for D (6 bases). Per the germline V gene, CDR1 is SGHAT and CDR2 is FQNNGV. This CDR3 comprises 15 residues. CDR3 DNA sequence: TGTGCCAGCAGCCCTCATGGGGACTCCTCCAATGAGCAGTTCTTC. The encoded protein is CASSPHGDSSNEQFF.

CDR3 nucleotides: TGTGCCAGCAGCCACGAGGGGCCTAGCACAGATACGCAGTATTTT. It specifies CASSHEGPSTDTQYF. The chain is built from TRBV4-2 and TRBJ2-3; D is perhaps TRBD1 or TRBD2 (5 bases each). The CDR3 runs to 15 residues. Trimming pared 3 bases from V and 0 bases from J, leaving 10 bases between. CDR1 and CDR2 (germline): LGHNA, YNFKEQ.

The rearrangement links TRBV5-6 to TRBJ1-2; 7 bases line up with TRBD1. The trim removed 4 bases at V and 2 bases at J, leaving 8 bases unmatched. CDR1 and CDR2 (germline): SGHDT, YYEEEE. The CDR3 is 15 amino acids. DNA of the CDR3: TGTGCCAGCAGCCCGATAACAGGGGCGAACTATGGCTACACCTTC. Translating it yields CASSPITGANYGYTF.

The CDR3 DNA is TGTGCCAGCAGCTTGCCCGGTGCCGGGCGGGGGGTGTCAAGGGAGCAGTACTTC. Translation gives CASSLPGAGRGVSREQYF. The chain employs TRBV13 and TRBJ2-7, with 8 nucleotides matching TRBD2. The V segment lost 3 bases and the J segment 7 bases; nucleotides outside the gene matches: 20. CDR3 length: 18 amino acids. From germline, CDR1 is PRHDT and CDR2 FYEKMQ (reference sequence).

V is TRBV11-3 and J is TRBJ1-4, with a weak D call TRBD1 (5 bases). V was trimmed by 6 bases and J by 13 bases, leaving 18 bases between them. The CDR3 runs to 13 residues. Looked up from germline, CDR1 is SGHNT and CDR2 is YENEEA. CDR3 coding DNA: TGTGCCAGCAGTGGGGTAGGGGCGCCCGGACTGTTTTTT. This encodes CASSGVGAPGLFF. The entire variable domain, with the rest obtained from reference TRBV11-3 and TRBJ1-4, is as follows: EAGVVQSPRYKIIEKKQPVAFWCNPISGHNTLYWYLQNLGQGPELLIRYENEEAVDDSQLPKDRFSAERLKGVDSTLKIQPAELGDSAVYLCASSGVGAPGLFFGSGTQLSVL.